This T cell receptor (beta chain) was documented in a study of OX40 agonist ivuxolimab in advanced cancers. Study at large: In this trial design, patients received ivuxolimab intravenously at 0.01 to 10 mg/kg every 2 weeks. Prior anti-PD-1, anti-PD-L1 or anti-CTLA-4 therapy did not bar entry, and 40% had some.

The CDR3 has 15 amino acids. The germline V gene has CDR1 MNHEY and CDR2 SMNVEV (reference sequence). J gave up 0 bases and V 5 bases, and 3 bases lay outside the gene matches. Exclusion of a patient followed from autoimmune disease history or systemic immunosuppression. Here immunoSEQ multiplex PCR was the method, and the copy in TCRdb shows in-frame clones only, minus some. Of roughly 96,000 clones detected, around 80% appear once; the ten largest clones hold around 5.8%. This clone came up once. Antigen specificity is unknown. Points from the study as a whole: Blood T cells, both CD4+ and CD8+, expanded clonally by week 6 at 0.1 to 3.0 mg/kg.

The genes are TRBV27 and TRBJ2-2, with 7 bases lining up with TRBD1. The TCR comes from an adult with an advanced solid tumor such as melanoma, head and neck, liver or kidney cancer. The source was CD4+ or CD8+ T cells sorted from blood, collected in a trial of the OX40 agonist ivuxolimab. As DNA, the CDR3 is TGTGCCAGCAGTAGGGACAGCCCGAACACCGGGGAGCTGTTTTTT. Translated: CASSRDSPNTGELFF.